Following are 30 T cell receptor beta chains from one sample sequenced in a study of blood T cell repertoires in COVID-19 (TCRdb year 2020). Library prep was done by the immunoSEQ multiplex PCR assay. Here the immuneACCESS table is served through TCRdb, limited to in-frame sequences with V and J called. Missing clones are a known gap in these copies; in checked studies unresolved V genes cover under half, and the rest lacks a known reason. The sample table holds around 100,000 clones, of which around 85% were seen once. Around 20% of the sample comes from the top ten. Sample: peripheral blood. These receptors were taken from a man aged 65 to 79 with active or convalescent COVID-19.

The chain employs TRBV4-1 and TRBJ2-5; no clear D gene. V dropped 1 base and J dropped 5 bases, with 8 bases sitting between them. The CDR3 length is 13 residues. The germline V gene has CDR1 MGHRA and CDR2 YSYEKL. CDR3 nucleotide sequence: TGCGCCAGCAGCCAAGCACCCCGGGAGACCCAGTACTTC. Protein product: CASSQAPRETQYF.

This clone was counted a few times. This sequence joins TRBV28 and TRBJ2-7, with TRBD1 matching 7 bases. Per germline, CDR1 MDHEN and CDR2 SYDVKM. The CDR3 totals 14 residues. With V trimmed by 7 bases and J by 4 bases, 10 bases remained unmatched. CDR3 nucleotide sequence: TGTGCCAGCACCGCCAGGGGGACAAAATACGAGCAGTACTTC. Protein sequence: CASTARGTKYEQYF.

The chain has TRBV28 and TRBJ1-4, with D hard to call. This CDR3 comprises 12 residues. V was trimmed by 7 bases and J by 2 bases, leaving 5 bases between them. CDR1 MDHEN and CDR2 SYDVKM come from the germline V gene. For the CDR3, the DNA is TGTGCCAGCACCGCGACTAATGAAAAACTGTTTTTT. Translated, it gives CASTATNEKLFF. The complete variable domain, with remaining parts taken from reference TRBV28 and TRBJ1-4, reads DVKVTQSSRYLVKRTGEKVFLECVQDMDHENMFWYRQDPGLGLRLIYFSYDVKMKEKGDIPEGYSVSREKKERFSLILESASTNQTSMYLCASTATNEKLFFGSGTQLSVL.

The J gene is TRBJ2-5, the V gene TRBV4-1; D is possibly TRBD1 (6 bases). The V gene's germline CDR1 is MGHRA and CDR2 YSYEKL. The CDR3 consists of 15 residues. Trimming cost V 1 base and J 7 bases, with 16 bases left between them. CDR3 sequence reads: CASSQGAQGSWTQYF. CDR3 coding DNA: TGCGCCAGCAGCCAAGGGGCCCAGGGGAGCTGGACCCAGTACTTC.

The V and J genes are TRBV5-6 and TRBJ1-5; 8 bases agree with TRBD1. In germline, CDR1 is SGHDT, CDR2 YYEEEE. This CDR3 has 16 residues. The J segment lost 5 bases and the V segment lost 0 bases, leaving 7 bases of the junction unmatched. The CDR3, as DNA: TGTGCCAGCAGCTTGGGGACAGGGCGCGCGTATCAGCCCCAGCATTTT. It specifies CASSLGTGRAYQPQHF.

This clone turned up a few times. Here the CDR3 reads CAKDSYNEQFF. CDR3 DNA: TGTGCCAAGGACAGTTACAATGAGCAGTTCTTC. V and J are TRBV2 and TRBJ2-1; a weak D match, TRBD1 (6 bases). The CDR3 runs 11 residues. Between the trimmed V and J ends, which lost 10 bases and 4 bases, there was a span of 8 bases. The V gene's germline CDR1 is SNHLY and CDR2 FYNNEI.

This sequence joins TRBV30 and TRBJ1-5, with 7 positions matching TRBD1. CDR1 is GTSNPN, CDR2 SVGIG, per germline (reference sequence). The CDR3 extends over 14 amino acids. After removal of 1 base from V and 4 bases from J, the junction contained 4 bases not matched to a gene. The CDR3 coding sequence is TGTGCCTGGAGTGGAGCAGGGGGAAATCAGCCCCAGCATTTT. Encoded protein: CAWSGAGGNQPQHF.

CDR3 sequence reads: CASSFRTTYGYTF. The CDR3 nucleotides read TGTGCCAGCTCATTCCGGACAACCTATGGCTACACCTTC. The genes are TRBV18 and TRBJ1-2, with D tentatively TRBD1 (5 bases). The ends were cut back, 5 bases at V and 4 bases at J, with 11 bases in the middle. The CDR3 is 13 residues long. CDR1 is KGHSH, CDR2 LQKENI, per germline. The complete variable domain, with remaining parts taken from reference TRBV18 and TRBJ1-2, reads NAGVMQNPRHLVRRRGQEARLRCSPMKGHSHVYWYRQLPEEGLKFMVYLQKENIIDESGMPKERFSAEFPKEGPSILRIQQVVRGDSAAYFCASSFRTTYGYTFGSGTRLTVV.

This sequence joins TRBV18 and TRBJ1-1; the D is unclear. This CDR3 has 13 amino acids. CDR1 is KGHSH and CDR2 is LQKENI in the germline V gene. V shed 6 bases and J shed 1 base, with 9 bases lying between them. CDR3 amino acids: CASSPGRNTEAFF. The CDR3 DNA sequence: TGTGCCAGCTCCCCCGGGAGGAACACTGAAGCTTTCTTT.

The CDR3 region is CASSQTSGSFYEQYF. The DNA for the CDR3 is TGTGCCAGCAGCCAGACTAGCGGGAGTTTCTACGAGCAGTACTTC. The rearrangement links TRBV7-6 to TRBJ2-7; TRBD2 aligns across 12 bases. Germline V gene data show CDR1 as SGHVS and CDR2 as FNYEAQ. This CDR3 is built from 15 residues. V gave up 5 bases and J gave up 3 bases; unmatched junction bases: 5.

V gene TRBV3-1 (or the pseudogene TRBV3-2) combines with J gene TRBJ1-2; 9 nucleotides align to TRBD1. The trim removed 1 base at V and 8 bases at J, leaving 5 bases unmatched. This CDR3 is 14 amino acids long. Germline CDR1 reads LGHDT; CDR2 reads YNNKEL (reference sequence). CDR3 in amino acids: CASSQGNRGQGYTF. The DNA of the CDR3 is TGTGCCAGCAGCCAAGGTAACAGGGGGCAAGGCTACACCTTC.

This chain joins TRBV20-1 and TRBJ2-7; possible D gene TRBD2, 6 bases. Germline assignment: CDR1 DFQATT and CDR2 SNEGSKA (reference sequence). This CDR3 contains 14 residues. Trimming cost V 3 bases and J 3 bases, with 15 bases left between them. The CDR3 loop reads CSASNYAGSYEQYF. The CDR3 DNA reads as TGCAGTGCTAGTAACTATGCCGGGAGCTACGAGCAGTACTTC.

J is TRBJ2-3 and V is TRBV5-1, with TRBD2 as a possible D gene (5 bases). The germline CDR1 and CDR2 sequences are SGHRS and YFSETQ. V shed 2 bases and J shed 3 bases, with 13 bases lying between them. The CDR3 covers 15 residues. The CDR3 sequence: CASSLQPEGTDTQYF. The CDR3 DNA reads TGCGCCAGCAGCTTACAACCCGAGGGTACAGATACGCAGTATTTT.

The chain employs TRBV6-1 and TRBJ1-3; the D is unclear. Between the trimmed V and J ends, which lost 3 bases and 8 bases, there was a span of 5 bases. Per germline, CDR1 MNHNS and CDR2 SASEGT. The CDR3 runs to 11 residues. Here the CDR3 reads CASSEGDTIYF. The CDR3 bases are TGTGCCAGCAGTGAGGGAGACACCATATATTTT.

This clone was seen only a few times. This chain connects TRBV5-5 to TRBJ2-1; 9 bases map to TRBD2. This CDR3 contains 15 residues. V shed 0 bases and J 9 bases; nucleotides not matched to a gene: 7. Germline V gives CDR1 SGHKS, CDR2 YYEKEE (reference sequence). The CDR3 sequence: CASSLVLAGIREQFF. CDR3 sequence (DNA): TGTGCCAGCAGCTTGGTGCTAGCGGGGATCCGTGAGCAGTTCTTC.

The rearrangement uses TRBV18 and TRBJ1-2, with 8 positions matching TRBD1. Germline values: CDR1 KGHSH, CDR2 LQKENI. This CDR3 has 15 residues. Losses at the gene ends were 6 bases for V and 3 bases for J; bases not matched to a gene: 9. This CDR3 is CASSGGGQEHYGYTF. The CDR3 DNA follows: TGTGCCAGCTCCGGCGGGGGACAGGAACACTATGGCTACACCTTC.

The J gene is TRBJ1-6, the V gene TRBV7-8; D perhaps matches TRBD1 (6 bases). The CDR3 covers 13 residues. Per the germline V gene, CDR1 is SGHVS and CDR2 is FQNEAQ. V lost 7 bases and J 11 bases, leaving 15 bases between the germline ends. The CDR3 coding sequence is TGTGCCAGCAACCTCGGACAGTCAACACCCCTCCACTTT. This encodes CASNLGQSTPLHF.

The genes are TRBV6-4 and TRBJ2-7; D possibly corresponds to TRBD1 (6 bases). The germline CDR1 and CDR2 sequences are MRHNA and SNTAGT. The CDR3 totals 13 residues. Trimming took off 4 bases at V and 4 bases at J, with 11 bases between the two ends. In DNA, the CDR3 is TGTGCCAGCAGTGGGCCGGGACAATACGAGCAGTACTTC. Amino acids: CASSGPGQYEQYF.

J is TRBJ1-1 and V is TRBV12-3 or TRBV12-4; the match to TRBD1 covers 7 bases. J lost 6 bases, V lost 4 bases, and 5 bases had no gene match. The CDR3 runs 13 residues. The CDR3 sequence is CASSYRGSPEAFF. DNA for the CDR3: TGTGCCAGCAGTTACAGGGGAAGCCCTGAAGCTTTCTTT.

The chain couples TRBV29-1 to TRBJ1-4; D is perhaps TRBD1 (5 bases). Germline V gene sequence: CDR1 SQVTM, CDR2 ANQGSEA. Trimming removed 7 bases from V and 8 bases from J, with 23 bases in between. The CDR3 totals 15 residues. CDR3 residues: CSGSRGALEGEKLFF. The CDR3 DNA is TGCAGCGGTTCTCGAGGGGCGTTGGAGGGCGAAAAACTGTTTTTT. The entire variable domain, with the rest obtained from reference TRBV29-1 and TRBJ1-4, is as follows: SAVISQKPSRDICQRGTSLTIQCQVDSQVTMMFWYRQQPGQSLTLIATANQGSEATYESGFVIDKFPISRPNLTFSTLTVSNMSPEDSSIYLCSGSRGALEGEKLFFGSGTQLSVL.

The chain uses TRBV6-5 and TRBJ1-6; a weak D match, TRBD1 (6 bases). CDR1 is MNHEY and CDR2 is SVGAGI in the germline V gene. V dropped 6 bases and J dropped 6 bases, with 9 bases sitting between them. The CDR3 totals 13 residues. CDR3 coding DNA: TGTGCCAGCAGAAAGGACAGTAATTCACCCCTCCACTTT. It is translated as CASRKDSNSPLHF.

The chain has TRBV6-5 and TRBJ2-1; D gene uncertain. The CDR3 loop spans 13 amino acids. V lost 8 bases and J lost 6, with 14 bases in between. Germline assignment: CDR1 MNHEY and CDR2 SVGAGI. The CDR3 sequence is CASSTSWINEQFF. The DNA of the CDR3 is TGTGCCAGCTCGACTTCCTGGATCAATGAGCAGTTCTTC.

The CDR3 DNA is TGCGCCAGCAGCCCTGGGACTAGCGGGAGGAACTACAATGAGCAGTTCTTC. Translating it yields CASSPGTSGRNYNEQFF. The chain has TRBV5-1 and TRBJ2-1, with 15 bases matching TRBD2. The CDR3 is 17 residues long. V shed 4 bases, J shed 3 bases, and the junction held 5 bases outside the gene matches. CDR1 SGHRS and CDR2 YFSETQ come from the germline V gene. Complete variable domain (other parts from reference TRBV5-1 and TRBJ2-1): KAGVTQTPRYLIKTRGQQVTLSCSPISGHRSVSWYQQTPGQGLQFLFEYFSETQRNKGNFPGRFSGRQFSNSRSEMNVSTLELGDSALYLCASSPGTSGRNYNEQFFGPGTRLTVL.

The chain employs TRBV2 and TRBJ2-2, with TRBD2 matching 11 bases. V lost 0 bases, J lost 7 bases, and 7 bases stayed unmatched. The length of the CDR3 is 17 residues. Germline CDR1 SNHLY, CDR2 FYNNEI. CDR3 DNA sequence: TGTGCCAGCAGTGAAGCGAGGACTAGCGGGTATATCGGGGAGCTGTTTTTT. Amino acid sequence: CASSEARTSGYIGELFF.

V usage is TRBV5-1 and J usage is TRBJ2-1; D ambiguous. The germline V and J ends were trimmed by 0 bases and 6 bases, with 10 bases remaining between them. The CDR3 loop spans 14 amino acids. Looked up from germline, CDR1 is SGHRS and CDR2 is YFSETQ. In DNA form, the CDR3 reads TGCGCCAGCAGCTTGGAACCGGGTACCAATGAGCAGTTCTTC. This gives the protein CASSLEPGTNEQFF.

The chain combines TRBV6-5 with TRBJ2-2, with 8 bases identical to TRBD1. Trimming took 2 bases from V and 5 from J; bases not matched to a gene: 7. The CDR3 has 16 residues. CDR1 and CDR2 (germline): MNHEY, SVGAGI. CDR3 bases: TGTGCCAGCAGTTACAACGGCGGACAGGGAACCGGGGAGCTGTTTTTT. Amino acid sequence: CASSYNGGQGTGELFF.

The chain uses TRBV20-1 and TRBJ1-1; no firm D call. Germline V gives CDR1 DFQATT, CDR2 SNEGSKA (reference sequence). V dropped 6 bases and J dropped 8 bases, with 13 bases sitting between them. The CDR3 spans 11 residues. CDR3 bases: TGCAGTGCGACACCCCGAGACGAAGCTTTCTTT. Encoded protein: CSATPRDEAFF.

This sequence joins TRBV5-1 and TRBJ2-4; no firm D call. V lost 4 bases to trimming and J lost 0 bases, with 11 bases between them. The germline CDR1 and CDR2 sequences are SGHRS and YFSETQ. This CDR3 has 15 residues. The CDR3 loop reads CASSDPTQAKNIQYF. In nucleotides, the CDR3 is TGCGCCAGCAGCGACCCGACACAAGCCAAAAACATTCAGTACTTC.

The rearrangement joins TRBV18 to TRBJ1-4, with 8 nucleotides matching TRBD1. V was pared by 5 bases and J by 8 bases, with 4 bases of the junction left unmatched. Looked up from germline, CDR1 is KGHSH and CDR2 is LQKENI. This CDR3 is built from 13 residues. CDR3 in DNA: TGTGCCAGCTCAAGGTCAGGGGGCGAAAAACTGTTTTTT. It yields the protein CASSRSGGEKLFF.

The rearrangement links TRBV3-1 (or the pseudogene TRBV3-2) to TRBJ1-2; no reliable D call. V shed 0 bases and J shed 2 bases, with 10 bases lying between them. Looked up from germline, CDR1 is LGHDT and CDR2 is YNNKEL (reference sequence). The CDR3 has 15 residues. CDR3: CASSQDLGRNYGYTF. The CDR3 nucleotides read TGTGCCAGCAGCCAAGATCTTGGGCGAAACTATGGCTACACCTTC.